Each of the 29 T cell receptor beta chains below was sequenced from the same sample in a study of cytomegalovirus exposure and HLA in healthy donors. The study ran its PCR with 60 Vbeta and 13 Jbeta primers. Produced via immunoSEQ multiplex PCR; TCRdb's table is partial and in-frame only. Here the sample spans 50,000 to 65,000 clones, around 70% being singletons. The sample was PBMCs. These receptors were collected from a man between 18 and 29 years old in good health and CMV-seronegative.

V and J are TRBV29-1 and TRBJ2-5; tentative D call: TRBD1 (5 bases). This CDR3 contains 13 residues. Germline-derived CDR1 and CDR2 are SQVTM and ANQGSEA. The V and J ends lost 4 bases and 5 bases respectively, with 14 bases between them. For the CDR3, the DNA is TGCAGCGTTGGACCGGCCCCAGGGGAGACCCAGTACTTC. This gives the protein CSVGPAPGETQYF.

This clone was seen a handful of times. The gene calls are TRBV6-1 and TRBJ1-1, with 9 bases identical to TRBD1. Germline V gene sequence: CDR1 MNHNS, CDR2 SASEGT. The V and J ends lost 2 bases and 6 bases, in that order; junction bases with no gene match: 7. The CDR3 runs to 15 residues. The DNA for the CDR3 is TGTGCCAGCAGTGAAACCGGGACAGGGCGCGCTGAAGCTTTCTTT. Translated, it gives CASSETGTGRAEAFF.

The chain uses TRBV28 and TRBJ2-2; tentative D call: TRBD2 (6 bases). V was clipped by 2 bases and J by 7 bases, with 14 bases between them. This CDR3 comprises 15 residues. Per germline, CDR1 MDHEN and CDR2 SYDVKM. DNA for the CDR3: TGTGCCAGCAGTTTAGTACTAGCTCTGAGCGGGGAGCTGTTTTTT. Translation gives CASSLVLALSGELFF.

This clone occurred a few times. This chain links TRBV6-5 with TRBJ2-3; a possible D gene is TRBD2 (5 bases). This CDR3 has 15 amino acids. V lost 5 bases and J lost 2, with 14 bases in between. Per germline, CDR1 MNHEY and CDR2 SVGAGI. CDR3 sequence (DNA): TGTGCCAGCAGTCTACTGGCGGAGGTCACAGATACGCAGTATTTT. Translated: CASSLLAEVTDTQYF.

The chain combines TRBV10-1 with TRBJ1-1, with D possibly being TRBD1 (6 bases). This CDR3 is built from 13 residues. Deletions cut 5 bases from V and 3 bases from J, with 10 bases between. CDR1 and CDR2 from the germline V gene are WNHNN and SYGVQD (reference sequence). The CDR3: CASSTGSYTEAFF. For the CDR3, the DNA is TGCGCCAGCAGTACAGGGTCCTACACTGAAGCTTTCTTT.

This clone came up a few times. The genes are TRBV28 and TRBJ1-3; D gene ambiguous. Germline-derived CDR1 and CDR2 are MDHEN and SYDVKM. V was shortened by 4 bases and J by 2 bases, with 12 bases between the two germline ends. The CDR3 has 15 residues. CDR3 coding DNA: TGTGCCAGCAGTTGGACCCGGGGTACTGGAAACACCATATATTTT. Translated, it gives CASSWTRGTGNTIYF.

This clone was observed a single time. J is TRBJ1-2 and V is TRBV6-1; D is possibly TRBD1 (6 bases). The germline V gene encodes CDR1 MNHNS and CDR2 SASEGT. The V end was cut by 1 base, the J end by 1 base, with 7 bases between. This CDR3 contains 14 residues. Written as DNA, the CDR3 is TGTGCCAGCAGTGAAGGGACAGTTAACTATGGCTACACCTTC. Its protein product is CASSEGTVNYGYTF.

The chain combines TRBV10-2 with TRBJ2-1; 8 nucleotides align to TRBD2. The CDR3 runs to 15 residues. Germline CDR1 reads WSHSY; CDR2 reads SAAADI. Trimming took 6 bases from V and 0 from J; bases not matched to a gene: 4. The CDR3 sequence is CASRLAANSYNEQFF. CDR3 bases: TGCGCCAGCAGACTAGCGGCTAACTCCTACAATGAGCAGTTCTTC.

The V call is TRBV6-5, the J call TRBJ2-1, with TRBD2 matching over 8 bases. The CDR3 covers 13 residues. Germline V gene lookup returns CDR1 MNHEY and CDR2 SVGAGI. V dropped 4 bases and J dropped 7; count of bases not matched to a gene: 3. CDR3 DNA: TGTGCCAGCAGTTTTGCGGGAGGAAATGAGCAGTTCTTC. It yields the protein CASSFAGGNEQFF.

This clone has just a few counts. This chain links TRBV25-1 with TRBJ1-6, with 7 bases identical to TRBD1. The germline CDR1 and CDR2 sequences are MGHDK and SYGVNS. The CDR3 runs to 14 residues. The V gene end was trimmed by 8 bases and the J gene end by 4 bases; junction bases not matched to a gene: 5. The chain's CDR3 is CASVQGDYNSPLHF. The CDR3 DNA reads as TGTGCCAGCGTCCAGGGGGATTATAATTCACCCCTCCACTTT.

This chain links TRBV28 with TRBJ1-2; 12 positions agree with TRBD1. V dropped 6 bases and J dropped 8; count of bases not matched to a gene: 7. The length of the CDR3 is 14 residues. Germline V lookup: CDR1 MDHEN, CDR2 SYDVKM. CDR3 in DNA: TGTGCCAGCAGCTCCCCGGGACAGGGGGCAGGCTACACCTTC. Protein sequence: CASSSPGQGAGYTF.

The V and J genes are TRBV25-1 and TRBJ1-2; D might be TRBD1 (5 bases). The CDR3 extends over 13 amino acids. V lost 5 bases and J lost 5, with 12 bases in between. The germline CDR1 and CDR2 sequences are MGHDK and SYGVNS. The CDR3 loop is CASSKDTTYGYTF. The CDR3, as DNA: TGTGCCAGCAGTAAGGACACCACGTATGGCTACACCTTC.

The J gene is TRBJ1-5, the V gene TRBV4-1; no reliable D call. The CDR3 has 17 residues. V lost 0 bases to trimming and J lost 3 bases, with 15 bases between them. Germline-derived CDR1 and CDR2 are MGHRA and YSYEKL. The CDR3 DNA reads as TGCGCCAGCAGCCAAGATCCCTTTGGGGAGATCAATCAGCCCCAGCATTTT. Translation gives CASSQDPFGEINQPQHF.

The chain joins TRBV7-9 to TRBJ1-1; the D gene is possibly TRBD1 (5 bases). The CDR3 loop spans 17 amino acids. From germline, CDR1 is SEHNR and CDR2 FQNEAQ (reference sequence). V lost 1 base and J lost 6, with 21 bases in between. The CDR3 nucleotides are TGTGCCAGCAGCTTAGTTGCAGGGCTGGGCCCCGCCCCTGAAGCTTTCTTT. Its translation: CASSLVAGLGPAPEAFF.

CDR3 bases: TGTGCCAGCAGCTTAGCTCCTGTGCCAGGGGACGGCTACACCTTC. As protein: CASSLAPVPGDGYTF. V usage is TRBV7-2 and J usage is TRBJ1-2; tentative D call: TRBD1 (6 bases). The CDR3 covers 15 residues. The germline V and J ends were trimmed by 0 bases and 8 bases, with 16 bases remaining between them. In germline, CDR1 is SGHTA, CDR2 FQGNSA.

The chain is built from TRBV27 and TRBJ2-7; D ambiguous. With 2 bases removed from V and 3 bases from J, the gap between germline ends came to 8 bases. There are 13 residues in the CDR3. Germline CDR1 is MNHEY and CDR2 is SMNVEV (reference sequence). The CDR3 reads CASSLNSIYEQYF. DNA of the CDR3: TGTGCCAGCAGTTTAAACTCGATCTACGAGCAGTACTTC.

This clone was picked up a small number of times. This chain joins TRBV4-2 and TRBJ2-6; TRBD1 matches 10 bases. This CDR3 is 19 amino acids long. CDR1 is LGHNA and CDR2 is YNFKEQ in the germline V gene. V trimming: 0 bases; J trimming: 1 base; junction bases outside the gene matches: 6. In DNA form, the CDR3 reads TGTGCCAGCAGCCAAGACGTCCCGGGACAGGGGTCTGGGGCCAACGTCCTGACTTTC. It codes for CASSQDVPGQGSGANVLTF.

This chain links TRBV10-3 with TRBJ2-1, with 10 nucleotides matching TRBD1. The CDR3 loop spans 14 amino acids. The germline V gene encodes CDR1 ENHRY and CDR2 SYGVKD. V shed 2 bases and J 8 bases; nucleotides not matched to a gene: 3. The CDR3 region is CAISEGTGVHEQFF. The CDR3 region has the DNA TGTGCCATCAGTGAGGGGACAGGGGTCCATGAGCAGTTCTTC.

V gene TRBV6-5 combines with J gene TRBJ1-5, with D tentatively TRBD1 (5 bases). Trimming pared 3 bases from V and 2 bases from J, leaving 8 bases between. Germline V gene lookup returns CDR1 MNHEY and CDR2 SVGAGI. CDR3 length: 14 amino acids. The CDR3 is CASSYGGGNQPQHF. The DNA for the CDR3 is TGTGCCAGCAGTTATGGAGGGGGCAATCAGCCCCAGCATTTT.

This clone has just a few counts. The chain couples TRBV4-2 to TRBJ2-2; D is undetermined. CDR3 length equals 15 residues. From germline, CDR1 is LGHNA and CDR2 YNFKEQ. V dropped 2 bases and J dropped 1 base, with 8 bases sitting between them. Written as DNA, the CDR3 is TGTGCCAGCAGCCAACTCGACAAGAACACCGGGGAGCTGTTTTTT. It encodes CASSQLDKNTGELFF.

V gene TRBV28 combines with J gene TRBJ1-4; TRBD1 matches at 7 bases. V gave up 5 bases and J gave up 6 bases; unmatched junction bases: 0. Germline-derived CDR1 and CDR2 are MDHEN and SYDVKM. This CDR3 spans 12 amino acids. CDR3 sequence reads: CASSTGDEKLFF. The CDR3 DNA follows: TGTGCCAGCAGTACAGGGGATGAAAAACTGTTTTTT.

The CDR3 here is CASSLGQGRTEAFF. In DNA, the CDR3 is TGTGCCAGCAGCCTGGGACAGGGGAGGACTGAAGCTTTCTTT. The chain has TRBV5-6 and TRBJ1-1; TRBD1 matches at 10 bases. Germline CDR1 SGHDT, CDR2 YYEEEE. V was pared by 4 bases and J by 5 bases, with 5 bases of the junction left unmatched. The CDR3 spans 14 residues.

The rearrangement links TRBV5-6 to TRBJ1-1; 7 bases map to TRBD1. The CDR3 length is 16 residues. J was trimmed by 2 bases and V by 4 bases; bases with no gene match: 11. Germline CDR1 and CDR2: SGHDT and YYEEEE. The chain's CDR3 is CASSTTGVEGNTEAFF. The CDR3 nucleotides are TGTGCCAGCAGCACCACAGGGGTCGAGGGAAACACTGAAGCTTTCTTT.

In this sample, this clone turned up once. The V call is TRBV2, the J call TRBJ2-7; TRBD2 matches 7 bases. This CDR3 region has 15 residues. The germline V gene has CDR1 SNHLY and CDR2 FYNNEI. Unmatched junction bases numbered 3, after V lost 1 base and J lost 0 bases. The CDR3 protein is CASSEEAGYSYEQYF. The CDR3 bases are TGTGCCAGCAGTGAAGAAGCGGGGTACTCCTACGAGCAGTACTTC. The full variable domain, rest sourced from reference TRBV2 and TRBJ2-7, is EPEVTQTPSHQVTQMGQEVILRCVPISNHLYFYWYRQILGQKVEFLVSFYNNEISEKSEIFDDQFSVERPDGSNFTLKIRSTKLEDSAMYFCASSEEAGYSYEQYFGPGTRLTVT.

This chain uses TRBV29-1 with TRBJ1-2; no clear D gene. This CDR3 has 13 residues. V was cut by 1 base and J by 7 bases, with 13 bases left in between. Germline V lookup: CDR1 SQVTM, CDR2 ANQGSEA. This CDR3 is CSVEAQTPGGYTF. As DNA, the CDR3 is TGCAGCGTTGAAGCCCAGACACCAGGTGGCTACACCTTC.

V and J are TRBV6-5 and TRBJ1-1, with a weak D call TRBD1 (6 bases). V lost 6 bases to trimming and J lost 2 bases, with 10 bases between them. The germline V gene has CDR1 MNHEY and CDR2 SVGAGI. The CDR3 length is 13 residues. For the CDR3, the DNA is TGTGCCAGCAGACAGGGTTTTAACACTGAAGCTTTCTTT. Translated, it gives CASRQGFNTEAFF.

This clone was seen a handful of times. This chain links TRBV10-3 with TRBJ1-1; 7 bases match TRBD1. The CDR3 extends over 13 amino acids. Per the germline V gene, CDR1 is ENHRY and CDR2 is SYGVKD. After removal of 7 bases from V and 4 bases from J, the junction contained 6 bases not matched to a gene. The CDR3 nucleotides read TGTGCCATCACTCCGACAGGGACCACTGAAGCTTTCTTT. As protein: CAITPTGTTEAFF.

The V and J genes are TRBV5-1 and TRBJ1-6; the match to TRBD1 covers 10 bases. This CDR3 has 15 residues. From germline, CDR1 is SGHRS and CDR2 YFSETQ. J was trimmed by 9 bases and V by 8 bases; bases with no gene match: 11. CDR3 nucleotide sequence: TGCGCCAGTTCCTCCGGGACAGGGGACGGTTCACCCCTCCACTTT. Its protein product is CASSSGTGDGSPLHF.

V is TRBV6-6 and J is TRBJ1-3, with D unclear. Germline V gene data show CDR1 as MNHNY and CDR2 as SVGAGI (reference sequence). V lost 4 bases and J lost 0, with 10 bases in between. The CDR3 covers 15 residues. CDR3 loop: CASSFDGISGNTIYF. The CDR3 DNA reads TGTGCCAGCAGTTTCGACGGGATCTCTGGAAACACCATATATTTT.